The entry below describes one T cell receptor (beta chain). The sample originates from a study of blood T cell repertoires in COVID-19. In the study overall: Researchers got acute and convalescent COVID-19 samples from the United States, Italy and Spain.

This CDR3 region has 14 residues. CDR1 and CDR2 from the germline V gene are LGHDT and YNNKEL (reference sequence). V gave up 2 bases and J gave up 6 bases, with 14 bases separating them. Method: immunoSEQ multiplex PCR; TCRdb's copy keeps in-frame clones and lacks some. The data show 75,000 to 90,000 clones, about 78% seen once. Input material: peripheral blood. The clonotype comes from a man in his 60s with COVID-19, enrolled during active disease. V is TRBV3-1 (or the pseudogene TRBV3-2) and J is TRBJ2-7, with D tentatively TRBD1 (5 bases). In DNA form, the CDR3 reads TGTGCCAGCAGCCAATCAGGGCCCCCGTCCGAGCAGTACTTC. Protein sequence: CASSQSGPPSEQYF.